This T cell receptor (beta chain) was identified in a study of cytomegalovirus exposure and HLA in healthy donors. Study details: As an earlier analysis found, some 180 million T cells yielded about 120 million unique TCR beta sequences.

60 Vbeta and 13 Jbeta primers were used in PCR. The protocol was immunoSEQ multiplex PCR, while the TCRdb copy is restricted to in-frame clones and leaves out a portion. This table holds 120,000 or so clones, 78% found once. Study conclusions and caveats: On later analysis, the bulk of CMV-associated TCR beta chains appeared to be HLA-restricted. In a later analysis, DRB1 alleles had the most associated TCRs; HLA-C alleles the fewest.

With regard to this clone: Its antigen is currently unknown.

The CDR3 sequence is 14 residues long. V was cut by 8 bases and J by 4 bases, with 16 bases left in between. Looked up from germline, CDR1 is LNHDA and CDR2 is SQIVND (reference sequence). The J gene is TRBJ2-3, the V gene TRBV19, with D possibly being TRBD1 (6 bases). Sequenced sample: PBMCs. This receptor was identified in a woman between 40 and 50 years old in good health and CMV-seronegative. The CDR3 is CASRGTGWADTQYF. Written as DNA, the CDR3 is TGTGCCAGTCGGGGAACAGGGTGGGCAGATACGCAGTATTTT.